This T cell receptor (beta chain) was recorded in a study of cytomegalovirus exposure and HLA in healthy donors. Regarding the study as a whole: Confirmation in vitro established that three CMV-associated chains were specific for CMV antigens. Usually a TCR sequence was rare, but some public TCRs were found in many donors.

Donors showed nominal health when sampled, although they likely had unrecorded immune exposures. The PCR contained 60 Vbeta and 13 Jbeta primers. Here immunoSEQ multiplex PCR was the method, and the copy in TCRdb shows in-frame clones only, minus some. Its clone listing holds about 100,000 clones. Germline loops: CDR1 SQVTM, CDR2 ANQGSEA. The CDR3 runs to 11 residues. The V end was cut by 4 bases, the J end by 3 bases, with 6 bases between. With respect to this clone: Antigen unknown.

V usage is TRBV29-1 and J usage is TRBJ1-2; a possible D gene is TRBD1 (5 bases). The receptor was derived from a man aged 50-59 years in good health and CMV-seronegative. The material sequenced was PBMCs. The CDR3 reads CSVGGDYGYTF. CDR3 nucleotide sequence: TGCAGCGTTGGGGGGGACTATGGCTACACCTTC.